The rows below give T cell receptor beta chains drawn from one sample of a study of T cells in Graves' hyperthyroidism and ophthalmopathy. MiXCR, run by TCRdb on the multiplex PCR reads, gives a single entry per CDR3 protein. The profile covers 370,000 or so distinct CDR3 sequences, with 20% to 25% appearing a single time and 70% to 75% taken by the ten largest. The sample taken for sequencing was blood. These receptors all come from a man between 45 and 60 years old with Graves' hyperthyroidism. CDR3s include the opening cysteine and the closing phenylalanine or tryptophan. The order of the fields is J gene, V gene, CDR3 protein.

J gene: TRBJ2-2; V gene: TRBV29-1; CDR3 protein: CSVFSTAGELFF
J gene: TRBJ2-1; V gene: TRBV11-3; CDR3 protein: CASSLAPVGEQFF
J gene: TRBJ2-7; V gene: TRBV27; CDR3 protein: CASSLFSSGSSEQYF
J gene: TRBJ2-7; V gene: TRBV4-1; CDR3 protein: CASSQDTVLAALEQYF
J gene: TRBJ1-3; V gene: TRBV6-1; CDR3 protein: CASSNRGEGNTIYF
J gene: TRBJ1-2; V gene: TRBV6-6; CDR3 protein: CASSYSGAENNGYTF
J gene: TRBJ2-7; V gene: TRBV19; CDR3 protein: CASSHLRGQASYEQYF
J gene: -; V gene: TRBV11-1; CDR3 protein: CASSPGPGSGYEQFF
J gene: TRBJ1-6; V gene: TRBV4-1; CDR3 protein: CASSQERDQPLHF
J gene: TRBJ2-3; V gene: TRBV20-1; CDR3 protein: CSARDPPGYTDTQYF
J gene: TRBJ2-7; V gene: TRBV5-1; CDR3 protein: CASSLEGGGGYEQYF
J gene: TRBJ1-1; V gene: TRBV27; CDR3 protein: CASSWGTGQQAFF
J gene: TRBJ2-7; V gene: TRBV7-2; CDR3 protein: CASSLLAGGLSNEQYF
J gene: TRBJ2-5; V gene: TRBV11-2; CDR3 protein: CASSLRPRETQYF
J gene: TRBJ2-1; V gene: TRBV28; CDR3 protein: CASSLTSSHNEQFF
J gene: TRBJ1-2; V gene: TRBV15; CDR3 protein: CATSRDPPGIYGYTF
J gene: TRBJ1-5; V gene: TRBV2; CDR3 protein: CASSGGQGSNQPQHF
J gene: TRBJ2-7; V gene: TRBV18; CDR3 protein: CASSPLPGNDYEQYF
J gene: TRBJ2-7; V gene: TRBV6-1; CDR3 protein: CASSDQSSAEQYF
J gene: TRBJ2-5; V gene: TRBV20-1; CDR3 protein: CSARKVNSGKETQYF
J gene: TRBJ1-2; V gene: TRBV28; CDR3 protein: CASSLRTGALGDYGYTF
J gene: TRBJ1-5; V gene: TRBV20-1; CDR3 protein: CSARGDSYNQPQHF
J gene: TRBJ2-1; V gene: TRBV28; CDR3 protein: CASSRLAGGRVYNEQFF
J gene: TRBJ2-1; V gene: TRBV30; CDR3 protein: CAWSNRVPYNEQFF
J gene: TRBJ2-7; V gene: TRBV29-1; CDR3 protein: CSVRLVTGSYEQYF
J gene: TRBJ1-1; V gene: TRBV7-2; CDR3 protein: CASSTRVRTEAFF
J gene: TRBJ2-5; V gene: TRBV10-3; CDR3 protein: CAISRGAGETQYF
J gene: TRBJ2-7; V gene: TRBV12-3/TRBV12-4; CDR3 protein: CASSRRADRVAYEQYF
J gene: TRBJ2-7; V gene: TRBV5-4; CDR3 protein: CASGGGLYEQYF
J gene: TRBJ2-1; V gene: TRBV2; CDR3 protein: CASNEAASYNEQFF
J gene: TRBJ2-1; V gene: TRBV20-1; CDR3 protein: CSALLAGRVWNEQFF
J gene: TRBJ2-1; V gene: TRBV24-1; CDR3 protein: CATSDPLAGAVNEQFF
J gene: TRBJ2-1; V gene: TRBV10-2; CDR3 protein: CASSRALAGGNEQFF
J gene: TRBJ2-1; V gene: TRBV5-1; CDR3 protein: CASSLGPSGSYNEQFF
J gene: TRBJ2-7; V gene: TRBV3-1; CDR3 protein: CASGTSGRGYEQYF
J gene: TRBJ2-3; V gene: TRBV27; CDR3 protein: CASSLSMGDTQYF
J gene: TRBJ1-1; V gene: TRBV6-1; CDR3 protein: CASSKGQGGGTEAFF
J gene: TRBJ2-7; V gene: TRBV2; CDR3 protein: CASSEQISGRYEQYF
J gene: TRBJ2-5; V gene: TRBV20-1; CDR3 protein: CSARRQGLLETQYF